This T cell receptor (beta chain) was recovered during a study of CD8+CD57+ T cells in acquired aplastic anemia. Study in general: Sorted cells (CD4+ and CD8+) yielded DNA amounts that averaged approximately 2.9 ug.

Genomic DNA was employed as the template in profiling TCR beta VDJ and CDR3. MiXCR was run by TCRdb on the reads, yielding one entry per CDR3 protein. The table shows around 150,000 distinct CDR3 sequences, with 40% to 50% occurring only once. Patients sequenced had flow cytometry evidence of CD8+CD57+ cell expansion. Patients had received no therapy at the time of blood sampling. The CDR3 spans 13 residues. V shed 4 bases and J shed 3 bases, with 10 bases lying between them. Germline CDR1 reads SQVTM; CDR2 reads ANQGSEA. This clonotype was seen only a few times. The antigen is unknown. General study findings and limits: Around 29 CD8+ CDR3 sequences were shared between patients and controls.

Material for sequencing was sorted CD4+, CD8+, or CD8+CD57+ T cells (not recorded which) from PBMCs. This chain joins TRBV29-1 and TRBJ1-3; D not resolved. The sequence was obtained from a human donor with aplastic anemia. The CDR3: CSVVGQHGNTIYF. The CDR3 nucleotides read TGCAGCGTTGTAGGTCAGCATGGAAACACCATATATTTT.